These 25 T cell receptor beta chains came from one sample sequenced in a study of T cell responses to AZD1222 COVID-19 vaccine. Sequenced by immunoSEQ multiplex PCR; TCRdb stores in-frame clones only, minus some. The sample consists of about 140,000 clones, 85% to 95% of them appearing once. This material consisted of peripheral blood, taken after recovery from COVID-19. All receptors come from an adult who had recovered from COVID-19.

The chain recombines TRBV7-9 with TRBJ1-3; D not certain. This CDR3 comprises 14 residues. The germline gives CDR1 SEHNR, CDR2 FQNEAQ (reference sequence). Trimming took 4 bases from V and 5 from J, leaving 12 bases between them. CDR3 coding DNA: TGTGCCAGCAGCTCGCCGGCGTTCAGAAACACCATATATTTT. Translation gives CASSSPAFRNTIYF.

This clone was observed a single time. The V and J genes are TRBV7-8 and TRBJ1-1, with no clear D. Germline CDR1 reads SGHVS; CDR2 reads FQNEAQ. Trimming cost V 1 base and J 8 bases, with 11 bases left between them. The CDR3 extends over 13 amino acids. In DNA form, the CDR3 reads TGTGCCAGCAGCTTAGATGTCTTCCGAGAAGCTTTCTTT. Its translation is CASSLDVFREAFF.

The V gene is TRBV6-5, the J gene TRBJ1-5, with D unclear. V was clipped by 4 bases and J by 7 bases, with 14 bases between them. The CDR3 is 14 residues long. From germline, CDR1 is MNHEY and CDR2 SVGAGI. The CDR3 DNA sequence: TGTGCCAGCAGTTCCTTGGGAGGGAACCAGCCCCAGCATTTT. Residues: CASSSLGGNQPQHF.

V and J are TRBV7-2 and TRBJ1-2; 7 nucleotides line up with TRBD1. CDR1 SGHTA and CDR2 FQGNSA come from the germline V gene. This CDR3 contains 18 residues. With 3 bases clipped from V and 4 bases from J, the junction kept 17 bases outside the gene matches. This CDR3 is CASSFGQAAQVTRYGYTF. The DNA of the CDR3 is TGTGCCAGCAGCTTCGGACAGGCAGCACAGGTAACCCGCTATGGCTACACCTTC.

The chain joins TRBV27 to TRBJ1-1, with a weak D call TRBD1 (6 bases). The CDR3 consists of 14 residues. The germline V and J ends were trimmed by 2 bases and 6 bases, with 13 bases remaining between them. Germline V gene sequence: CDR1 MNHEY, CDR2 SMNVEV (reference sequence). The CDR3 sequence: CASSLQPQGAEAFF. As DNA, the CDR3 is TGTGCCAGCAGTTTACAACCACAGGGAGCTGAAGCTTTCTTT.

This chain connects TRBV28 to TRBJ2-7; tentative D call: TRBD1 (6 bases). V was shortened by 7 bases and J by 5 bases, with 27 bases between the two germline ends. This CDR3 comprises 17 residues. Germline V lookup: CDR1 MDHEN, CDR2 SYDVKM. CDR3 bases: TGTGCCAGCACTTTGGGCGGACAGAGGGGACCAGTGAACGAGCAGTACTTC. Translation: CASTLGGQRGPVNEQYF. Filled out from reference TRBV28 and TRBJ2-7, the complete variable domain reads DVKVTQSSRYLVKRTGEKVFLECVQDMDHENMFWYRQDPGLGLRLIYFSYDVKMKEKGDIPEGYSVSREKKERFSLILESASTNQTSMYLCASTLGGQRGPVNEQYFGPGTRLTVT.

The chain couples TRBV10-1 to TRBJ2-2; D tentatively fits TRBD1 or TRBD2 (6 bases each). V was trimmed by 5 bases and J by 6 bases, leaving 13 bases between them. The germline V gene encodes CDR1 WNHNN and CDR2 SYGVQD (reference sequence). CDR3 length: 14 residues. The CDR3 here is CASSMGGSAGELFF. The DNA for the CDR3 is TGCGCCAGCAGTATGGGGGGCAGTGCCGGGGAGCTGTTTTTT.

This clone was seen only a few times. The rearrangement joins TRBV11-2 to TRBJ2-7, with TRBD1 matching over 9 bases. Germline loops: CDR1 SGHAT, CDR2 FQNNGV. The J segment lost 4 bases and the V segment lost 4 bases, leaving 2 bases of the junction unmatched. This CDR3 has 13 residues. DNA for the CDR3: TGTGCCAGCAGCTGGGACAGGGCTTACGAGCAGTACTTC. Translating it yields CASSWDRAYEQYF.

The chain links TRBV7-2 to TRBJ1-4; a weak D match, TRBD1 (6 bases). The CDR3 loop spans 15 amino acids. Trimming removed 0 bases at V and 10 bases at J, with 15 bases between. Germline lookup yields CDR1 SGHTA and CDR2 FQGNSA. Here the CDR3 DNA reads TGTGCCAGCAGCTTAGCGTACAGGGAGGGGGGAAAACTGTTTTTT. Residues: CASSLAYREGGKLFF.

V gene TRBV28 combines with J gene TRBJ2-1; D may be TRBD2 (5 bases). In germline, CDR1 is MDHEN, CDR2 SYDVKM. The V and J ends lost 8 bases and 7 bases respectively, with 6 bases between them. This CDR3 contains 10 residues. CDR3 DNA: TGTGCCAGCCGAGGGAATGAGCAGTTCTTC. Encoded protein: CASRGNEQFF.

This clone was counted between two and nine times. The CDR3: CASSRGLLGENYGYTF. CDR3 DNA: TGTGCCAGCAGTCGTGGTCTTTTGGGGGAAAACTATGGCTACACCTTC. This chain connects TRBV27 to TRBJ1-2; TRBD1 is a possible D gene (5 bases). Per the germline V gene, CDR1 is MNHEY and CDR2 is SMNVEV (reference sequence). V was clipped by 5 bases and J by 2 bases, with 18 bases between them. This CDR3 is built from 16 residues.

The chain joins TRBV14 to TRBJ2-7; D is unclear. V was trimmed by 0 bases and J by 3 bases, leaving 6 bases between them. Germline CDR1 SGHDN, CDR2 FVKESK. The CDR3 length is 13 residues. CDR3 in amino acids: CASSQDTVYEQYF. As DNA, the CDR3 is TGTGCCAGCAGCCAAGATACGGTCTACGAGCAGTACTTC.

The V and J genes are TRBV19 and TRBJ1-2, with a possible D match to TRBD1 (6 bases). There are 14 residues in the CDR3. The V gene's germline CDR1 is LNHDA and CDR2 SQIVND (reference sequence). Trimming cost V 3 bases and J 7 bases, with 15 bases left between them. This chain's CDR3 is CASSMVSGGFGYTF. The DNA for the CDR3 is TGTGCCAGTAGTATGGTGAGCGGGGGCTTTGGCTACACCTTC.

The V and J genes are TRBV5-1 and TRBJ2-7, with 9 nucleotides matching TRBD2. This CDR3 has 15 amino acids. V shed 5 bases, J shed 7 bases, and the junction held 13 bases outside the gene matches. The V gene's germline CDR1 is SGHRS and CDR2 YFSETQ. CDR3 nucleotides: TGCGCCAGCAGAACCGGACTAGCGTCGGACACTGAGCAGTACTTC. It translates to CASRTGLASDTEQYF. The whole variable domain, filled in from reference TRBV5-1 and TRBJ2-7, reads KAGVTQTPRYLIKTRGQQVTLSCSPISGHRSVSWYQQTPGQGLQFLFEYFSETQRNKGNFPGRFSGRQFSNSRSEMNVSTLELGDSALYLCASRTGLASDTEQYFGPGTRLTVT.

The V and J genes are TRBV19 and TRBJ1-5, with D tentatively TRBD1 (6 bases). This CDR3 contains 16 residues. Germline values: CDR1 LNHDA, CDR2 SQIVND (reference sequence). The ends were cut back, 5 bases at V and 6 bases at J, with 20 bases in the middle. For the CDR3, the DNA is TGTGCCAGTAGTTGGGGGGGCGGTAGGAACGGTCAGCCCCAGCATTTT. It translates to CASSWGGGRNGQPQHF.

The V call is TRBV30, the J call TRBJ1-2; D perhaps matches TRBD1 (5 bases). CDR1 GTSNPN and CDR2 SVGIG come from the germline V gene (reference sequence). The CDR3 has 13 residues. V was cut by 1 base and J by 4 bases, with 10 bases left in between. The CDR3 region is CAWSETDIYGYTF. The CDR3 nucleotides read TGTGCCTGGAGTGAGACAGATATCTATGGCTACACCTTC.

The chain couples TRBV11-2 to TRBJ2-2; no reliable D call. Germline V gene data show CDR1 as SGHAT and CDR2 as FQNNGV. The V end was cut by 2 bases, the J end by 6 bases, with 4 bases between. This CDR3 spans 12 amino acids. The CDR3 region has the DNA TGTGCCAGCAGCTTATCGGCCGGGGAGCTGTTTTTT. Translated, it gives CASSLSAGELFF. The full variable domain, completed using reference TRBV11-2 and TRBJ2-2, is EAGVAQSPRYKIIEKRQSVAFWCNPISGHATLYWYQQILGQGPKLLIQFQNNGVVDDSQLPKDRFSAERLKGVDSTLKIQPAKLEDSAVYLCASSLSAGELFFGEGSRLTVL.

The chain links TRBV6-2 or TRBV6-3 to TRBJ1-4; D might be TRBD1 (5 bases). V was shortened by 4 bases and J by 0 bases, with 9 bases between the two germline ends. Germline CDR1 is MNHEY and CDR2 is SVGEGT. The CDR3 runs to 15 residues. CDR3 DNA sequence: TGTGCCAGCAGTTCGGCAGGGACAACTAATGAAAAACTGTTTTTT. Amino acids: CASSSAGTTNEKLFF.

The chain has TRBV28 and TRBJ2-7, with 14 bases identical to TRBD2. V lost 6 bases, J lost 2 bases, and 12 bases stayed unmatched. The CDR3 is 18 residues long. Germline loops: CDR1 MDHEN, CDR2 SYDVKM. DNA of the CDR3: TGTGCCAGCAGCCCCCGGGGACTAGCGGGAGAAAGAGCCTACGAGCAGTACTTC. Amino acid sequence: CASSPRGLAGERAYEQYF.

The chain combines TRBV12-3 or TRBV12-4 with TRBJ2-7; tentative D call: TRBD1 (5 bases). CDR3 size: 12 residues. V was clipped by 3 bases and J by 5 bases, with 8 bases between them. Here the CDR3 DNA reads TGTGCCAGCAGTTTGCTCAGGGACGAGCAGTACTTC. Its protein product is CASSLLRDEQYF.

The chain is built from TRBV10-3 and TRBJ1-2; possibly TRBD1 for D (6 bases). V was shortened by 4 bases and J by 5 bases, with 17 bases between the two germline ends. The V gene's germline CDR1 is ENHRY and CDR2 SYGVKD. CDR3 length: 15 residues. The CDR3 region has the DNA TGTGCCATCAGTGGGGGGGGGCCCTCGACTTATGGCTACACCTTC. Residues: CAISGGGPSTYGYTF.

The genes are TRBV5-1 and TRBJ2-7; D possibly corresponds to TRBD2 (7 bases). This CDR3 has 16 residues. Trimming left V 3 bases short and J 4 bases short, with 20 bases between. CDR1 and CDR2 (germline): SGHRS, YFSETQ. The CDR3 reads CASSSSGEGGLYEQYF. CDR3 nucleotide sequence: TGCGCCAGCAGCTCCTCCGGGGAGGGGGGACTATACGAGCAGTACTTC.

This clone was counted a single time. The genes are TRBV3-1 (or the pseudogene TRBV3-2) and TRBJ2-7; 13 nucleotides match TRBD2. Germline values: CDR1 LGHDT, CDR2 YNNKEL (reference sequence). The CDR3 consists of 17 residues. V was clipped by 4 bases and J by 3 bases; unmatched bases: 9. CDR3 sequence reads: CASSRGGGTSGNYEQYF. CDR3 bases: TGTGCCAGCAGCCGAGGAGGAGGGACTAGCGGGAACTACGAGCAGTACTTC.

The chain joins TRBV19 to TRBJ2-3; unclear D gene. Germline assignment: CDR1 LNHDA and CDR2 SQIVND (reference sequence). The CDR3 extends over 14 amino acids. Trimming removed 6 bases from V and 1 base from J, with 11 bases in between. The CDR3 DNA follows: TGTGCCAGTAGCCCCCACTGGGGCACAGATACGCAGTATTTT. Protein: CASSPHWGTDTQYF.

This chain uses TRBV5-5 with TRBJ2-7; no reliable D call. Germline loops: CDR1 SGHKS, CDR2 YYEKEE (reference sequence). Trimming left V 2 bases short and J 7 bases short, with 7 bases between. The CDR3 runs to 11 residues. CDR3 loop: CASSFLGEQYF. The CDR3 nucleotides read TGTGCCAGCAGCTTCCTTGGGGAGCAGTACTTC.